This is a list of T cell receptor beta chains from one sample in a study of memory CD4+ T cells and cytomegalovirus serostatus. Measured with immunoSEQ multiplex PCR; TCRdb has only the in-frame clones, and not every one. This table holds about 75,000 clones, around four fifths found once. The specimen was memory CD4+ T cells from blood. The source of these receptors is an adult in good health and CMV-seropositive. CDR3s include the opening cysteine and the closing phenylalanine or tryptophan. The D gene is left open where the match is weak. Expanded clones get a size class; other rows say once, few or many, or leave the size out.

length	V	J	D	size	CDR3	DNA
14	TRBV10-3	TRBJ2-1	TRBD2	NA	CAISGSGYNNEQFF	TGTGCCATCAGCGGTAGCGGGTACAACAATGAGCAGTTCTTC
15	TRBV7-2	TRBJ2-3	NA	NA	CASSFRSLATDTQYF	TGTGCCAGCAGCTTTAGGTCGCTCGCCACAGATACGCAGTATTTT
16	TRBV18	TRBJ1-5	NA	NA	CASSPGGGAGSQPQHF	TGTGCCAGCTCACCAGGAGGGGGGGCTGGGAGTCAGCCCCAGCATTTT
15	TRBV6-1	TRBJ2-1	TRBD1	NA	CASSEIRTGTDEQFF	TGTGCCAGCAGTGAGATACGGACAGGTACGGATGAGCAGTTCTTC
16	TRBV5-1	TRBJ2-5	TRBD2	NA	CASSLRVAGEAETQYF	TGCGCCAGCAGCTTGCGGGTAGCGGGAGAGGCAGAGACCCAGTACTTC
14	TRBV4-3	TRBJ2-3	NA	NA	CASRPGNPTDTQYF	TGCGCCAGCAGACCCGGGAATCCCACAGATACGCAGTATTTT
16	TRBV5-4	TRBJ2-1	NA	NA	CASSTQTGTLYNEQFF	TGTGCCAGCAGCACGCAGACCGGGACCCTGTACAATGAGCAGTTCTTC
13	TRBV7-2	TRBJ1-5	TRBD1	few	CASSRTGDQPQHF	TGTGCCAGCAGTCGGACAGGGGACCAGCCCCAGCATTTT
13	TRBV18	TRBJ2-7	TRBD1	NA	CASSTRDSYEQYF	TGTGCCAGCTCAACAAGGGACAGCTACGAGCAGTACTTC
16	TRBV7-6	TRBJ2-3	NA	once	CASSFSTQVHTDTQYF	TGTGCCAGCAGCTTTAGTACCCAGGTACATACAGATACGCAGTATTTT
13	TRBV7-2	TRBJ2-1	NA	NA	CASRPDSIYEQFF	TGTGCCAGCAGACCAGACAGTATCTATGAGCAGTTCTTC
12	TRBV5-1	TRBJ2-3	NA	NA	CASSLVTDTQYF	TGCGCCAGCAGCTTGGTGACAGATACGCAGTATTTT
12	TRBV28	TRBJ1-5	NA	medium-sized	CASTTMGEPQHF	TGTGCCAGCACCACGATGGGGGAGCCCCAGCATTTT
11	TRBV7-8	TRBJ1-2	NA	few	CASSLKGGYTF	TGTGCCAGCAGCTTAAAGGGTGGCTACACCTTC
12	TRBV9	TRBJ1-2	NA	once	CASATQRSGYTF	TGTGCCAGCGCGACTCAGCGAAGTGGCTACACCTTC
13	TRBV5-4	TRBJ2-1	NA	NA	CASSGGTANEQFF	TGTGCCAGCAGCGGGGGGACTGCCAATGAGCAGTTCTTC
18	TRBV6-4	TRBJ1-6	TRBD1	NA	CASSEFPDSQGINSPLHF	TGTGCCAGCAGTGAGTTTCCTGATTCACAGGGGATCAATTCACCCCTCCACTTT
13	TRBV18	TRBJ1-2	NA	NA	CASSPGAAYGYTF	TGTGCCAGCTCACCAGGGGCAGCCTATGGCTACACCTTC
15	TRBV30	TRBJ1-4	NA	once	CAWSLGGKINEKLFF	TGTGCCTGGAGTCTCGGCGGAAAAATTAATGAAAAACTGTTTTTT
15	TRBV2	TRBJ1-5	NA	NA	CASSEGPYSNQPQHF	TGTGCCAGCAGTGAGGGACCTTATAGCAATCAGCCCCAGCATTTT
15	TRBV10-3	TRBJ2-1	TRBD2	NA	CAITPSGSTYNEQFF	TGTGCCATCACCCCTAGCGGGAGTACCTACAATGAGCAGTTCTTC
16	TRBV28	TRBJ1-1	NA	NA	CASSLLKTPRTGEAFF	TGTGCCAGCAGTTTACTCAAAACCCCTCGAACGGGCGAAGCTTTCTTT
13	TRBV6-6	TRBJ1-1	NA	NA	CASPPALNTEAFF	TGTGCCAGTCCCCCGGCCTTGAACACTGAAGCTTTCTTT
15	TRBV2	TRBJ2-2	TRBD2	NA	CASSEDGRASGELFF	TGTGCCAGCAGTGAAGACGGGAGGGCGAGCGGGGAGCTGTTTTTT
12	TRBV30	TRBJ1-2	NA	NA	CAWSVGNRGYTF	TGTGCCTGGAGTGTCGGGAACCGGGGCTACACCTTC
16	TRBV6-5	TRBJ2-2	NA	NA	CASSFRSADPPGELFF	TGTGCCAGCAGTTTTCGGTCAGCCGATCCCCCCGGGGAGCTGTTTTTT
14	TRBV5-4	TRBJ1-1	NA	NA	CASSSRTANTEAFF	TGTGCCAGCAGCTCAAGGACAGCGAACACTGAAGCTTTCTTT
15	TRBV11-2	TRBJ1-6	TRBD1	NA	CASSFRQGGNSPLHF	TGTGCCAGCAGCTTTAGACAGGGCGGTAATTCACCCCTCCACTTT
15	TRBV5-5	TRBJ1-6	TRBD1	NA	CASSLGDRGSSPLHF	TGTGCCAGCAGCTTGGGGGACAGGGGCTCTTCACCCCTCCACTTT
13	TRBV27	TRBJ1-5	NA	NA	CASRGQFNQPQHF	TGTGCCAGCAGAGGACAGTTCAATCAGCCCCAGCATTTT
12	TRBV19	TRBJ1-5	NA	NA	CASSQAIGPQHF	TGTGCCAGTAGTCAGGCCATCGGGCCCCAGCATTTT
14	TRBV11-3	TRBJ2-2	NA	NA	CASSSVSNTGELFF	TGTGCCAGCTCCTCAGTCTCGAACACCGGGGAGCTGTTTTTT
14	TRBV27	TRBJ1-2	NA	NA	CASSLRFGGYGYTF	TGTGCCAGCAGTTTAAGATTCGGGGGCTATGGCTACACCTTC
20	TRBV5-1	TRBJ2-6	TRBD1	NA	CASSRTNTGTGMLGANVLTF	TGCGCCAGCAGCCGGACGAATACCGGGACAGGGATGCTTGGGGCCAACGTCCTGACTTTC
16	TRBV5-1	TRBJ1-1	NA	few	CASSLTLQGSNTEAFF	TGCGCCAGCAGCTTAACTCTCCAGGGGAGTAACACTGAAGCTTTCTTT
17	TRBV30	TRBJ1-4	TRBD1	few	CAWSSDRVTAFGEKLFF	TGTGCCTGGAGTTCAGACAGGGTCACGGCCTTTGGAGAAAAACTGTTTTTT
15	TRBV6-5	TRBJ1-3	TRBD1	once	CASSRTGTGRNTIYF	TGTGCCAGCAGCCGCACCGGGACAGGTCGGAACACCATATATTTT
17	TRBV5-6	TRBJ2-2	NA	NA	CASSLFLGTHDTGELFF	TGTGCCAGCAGCTTGTTTTTAGGCACACACGACACCGGGGAGCTGTTTTTT
19	TRBV30	TRBJ2-1	TRBD2	NA	CAWSDPRTSGWSSYNEQFF	TGTGCCTGGAGCGACCCCAGGACTAGCGGGTGGAGCTCCTACAATGAGCAGTTCTTC
15	TRBV19	TRBJ1-1	NA	few	CASSMIRRIGGFAFF	TGTGCCAGTAGTATGATCCGGCGAATTGGCGGGTTTGCTTTCTTT
13	TRBV6-1	TRBJ2-5	NA	NA	CASRHRGQETQYF	TGTGCCAGCAGGCACCGGGGGCAAGAGACCCAGTACTTC
16	TRBV18	TRBJ2-3	TRBD2	NA	CASSRGSQRVTDTQYF	TGTGCCAGCTCACGCGGGAGCCAGAGGGTTACAGATACGCAGTATTTT
17	TRBV27	TRBJ2-7	NA	NA	CASSPTTAGGEVYEQYF	TGTGCCAGCAGTCCCACCACGGCAGGTGGAGAGGTCTACGAGCAGTACTTC
13	TRBV10-1	TRBJ1-6	NA	NA	CASRATANSPLHF	TGCGCCAGCCGTGCGACAGCGAATTCACCCCTCCACTTT
11	TRBV7-6	TRBJ2-3	NA	NA	CASSYGGAQYF	TGTGCCAGCAGCTACGGGGGTGCGCAGTATTTT
16	TRBV6-5	TRBJ1-3	TRBD1	NA	CASSSQGGPSGNTIYF	TGTGCCAGCAGTTCACAAGGGGGCCCCTCTGGAAACACCATATATTTT
18	TRBV18	TRBJ2-1	TRBD2	NA	CASSRIGLAGVVYNEQFF	TGTGCCAGCTCACGGATTGGACTAGCGGGGGTGGTATACAATGAGCAGTTCTTC
14	TRBV5-1	TRBJ1-1	NA	NA	CASSNTGTNTEAFF	TGCGCCAGCAGCAACACAGGGACGAACACTGAAGCTTTCTTT
14	TRBV30	TRBJ1-3	NA	NA	CAWSSGTGGNTIYF	TGTGCCTGGAGTTCTGGGACGGGAGGAAACACCATATATTTT